Below are 27 T cell receptor beta chains sequenced from a single sample in a study of T cell clonality in common variable immunodeficiency. Overall study findings and caveats: Fewer deletions and N-nucleotide insertions were reportedly seen in common variable immunodeficiency TCR beta sequences.

Profiling relied on immunoSEQ multiplex PCR, and the TCRdb table lists in-frame clones only, not all of them. The record shows 25,000 to 30,000 clones for this sample, with no singletons present. The antigens of these receptors remain unknown. Material: peripheral blood mononuclear cells. The receptors stem from a human donor with common variable immunodeficiency.

The table lists this clone with many counts. The CDR3 end is not reached by the read, which stops 3 residues before it; the germline J gene fills it in. J is TRBJ2-3 and V is TRBV30; tentative D call: TRBD2 (5 bases). The CDR3 spans 11 residues. V was shortened by 2 bases and J by 6 bases, with 6 bases between the two germline ends. The germline CDR1 and CDR2 sequences are GTSNPN and SVGIG (reference sequence). CDR3 DNA (partial): TGTGCCTGGAGTACTAGGGATACG. This translates into CAWSTRDT. The whole CDR3 sequence is CAWSTRDTQYF.

This clone has only a few counts. The CDR3 end is not reached by the read, which stops 3 residues before it; the germline J gene fills it in. The chain joins TRBV19 to TRBJ1-4; 9 bases line up with TRBD1. The ends lost 7 bases at V and 7 bases at J; junction bases unmatched: 10. Germline V gene lookup returns CDR1 LNHDA and CDR2 SQIVND (reference sequence). The CDR3 contains 15 residues. The CDR3 reads CASTLPGQGGEKLFF. CDR3 bases read: TGTGCCAGTACCCTCCCGGGACAGGGAGGTGAAAAA.

To note about this clone: The read ends 3 residues early relative to the CDR3; the germline J gene fills the gap. The chain is built from TRBV19 and TRBJ2-3; a possible D gene is TRBD1 (5 bases). Per germline, CDR1 LNHDA and CDR2 SQIVND (reference sequence). With 6 bases removed from V and 2 bases from J, the gap between germline ends came to 21 bases. The CDR3 is made up of 17 amino acids. CDR3 protein: CASSPPRWGPPTDTQYF. The DNA read from the CDR3 is TGTGCCAGTAGCCCCCCTAGGTGGGGCCCCCCCACAGATACG.

A note on this clone: The CDR3 end lies 3 residues beyond the end of the read and is filled in from the germline J gene. The rearrangement joins TRBV6-2 or TRBV6-3 to TRBJ2-7; 9 nucleotides align to TRBD2. Germline V gene data show CDR1 as MNHEY and CDR2 as SVGEGT. There are 17 residues in the CDR3. V lost 0 bases to trimming and J lost 2 bases; unmatched junction nucleotides: 8. The sequenced part of the CDR3 DNA is TGTGCCAGCAGTTACTCGAATGCGGCGGGGGGGCCCTACGAG. It encodes CASSYSNAAGGPYE. The whole CDR3 sequence reads CASSYSNAAGGPYEQYF.

On this clone itself: The read comes to an end 3 residues before the CDR3 does, leaving the germline J gene to fill in the end. The chain uses TRBV6-2 or TRBV6-3 and TRBJ2-3; 7 nucleotides agree with TRBD2. J lost 2 bases, V lost 8 bases, and 7 bases had no gene match. The CDR3 loop spans 14 amino acids. Germline values: CDR1 MNHEY, CDR2 SVGEGT. The chain's CDR3 is CASVPSGFTDTQYF. The part of the CDR3 DNA that was read is TGTGCCAGCGTCCCTAGCGGTTTCACAGATACG.

This clone has more than one count but fewer than ten. Read data end 3 residues before the CDR3 end; the end is taken from the germline J gene. The chain uses TRBV6-2 or TRBV6-3 and TRBJ2-1, with D uncertain. There are 12 residues in the CDR3. Germline values: CDR1 MNHEY, CDR2 SVGEGT. Trimming cost V 3 bases and J 2 bases, with 2 bases left between them. CDR3 loop: CASSYTYNEQFF. CDR3 bases read: TGTGCCAGCAGTTATACCTACAATGAG.

The table lists this clone with a few counts. The read terminates 3 residues before the CDR3 end, so the remaining end is supplied by the germline J gene. This chain uses TRBV2 with TRBJ2-5, with 10 positions matching TRBD1. The germline gives CDR1 SNHLY, CDR2 FYNNEI. This CDR3 spans 15 amino acids. V lost 6 bases, J lost 3 bases, and 7 bases stayed unmatched. CDR3 amino acids: CASRGDRGSEETQYF. CDR3 DNA (partial): TGTGCCAGCAGGGGGGACAGGGGTTCAGAAGAGACC.

This clone has at least ten counts. The CDR3 goes on 3 residues after the read ends, and that part is filled in from the germline J gene. This sequence joins TRBV7-9 and TRBJ2-5, with 11 bases matching TRBD2. CDR1 and CDR2 (germline): SEHNR, FQNEAQ (reference sequence). J was trimmed by 6 bases and V by 7 bases; bases with no gene match: 4. This CDR3 has 13 amino acids. The CDR3 loop reads CASNSGGAKTQYF. CDR3 bases read: TGTGCCAGCAATAGCGGGGGGGCAAAGACC.

The part of the CDR3 DNA that was read is TGTGCCAGCAGCTTAGTGCCCCTAAGAAATGAG. This encodes CASSLVPLRNE. The full CDR3 protein reads CASSLVPLRNEQFF. The V and J genes are TRBV7-2 and TRBJ2-1, with unresolved D. The CDR3 goes on 3 residues after the read ends, and that part is filled in from the germline J gene. Germline CDR1 reads SGHTA; CDR2 reads FQGNSA. There are 14 residues in the CDR3. V was clipped by 1 base and J by 7 bases, with 11 bases between them.

There are a few counts of this clone. The CDR3 goes on 3 residues after the read ends, and that part is filled in from the germline J gene. The chain carries TRBV19 and TRBJ2-7; D remains ambiguous. Trimming took off 2 bases at V and 3 bases at J, with 8 bases between the two ends. There are 13 residues in the CDR3. Germline assignment: CDR1 LNHDA and CDR2 SQIVND (reference sequence). CDR3 in amino acids: CASSIFTFYEQYF. The CDR3 DNA, read in part, is TGTGCCAGTAGTATATTCACTTTCTACGAG.

This clone was seen repeatedly, ten times or more. The CDR3 end falls 3 residues outside the read, so it is completed with the germline J gene. The rearrangement joins TRBV30 to TRBJ2-7, with D perhaps matching TRBD1 (5 bases). Trimming shortened V by 2 bases and J by 2 bases, and 13 bases separated the two germline ends. The CDR3 consists of 14 residues. Germline CDR1 reads GTSNPN; CDR2 reads SVGIG (reference sequence). The CDR3 protein is CAWSPGDSPYEQYF. CDR3 DNA, as far as it was read: TGTGCCTGGAGTCCAGGAGACAGCCCCTACGAG. The whole variable domain, filled in from reference TRBV30 and TRBJ2-7, reads SQTIHQWPATLVQPVGSPLSLECTVEGTSNPNLYWYRQAAGRGLQLLFYSVGIGQISSEVPQNLSASRPQDRQFILSSKKLLLSDSGFYLCAWSPGDSPYEQYFGPGTRLTVT.

About this clone: One end of the junction fails to match germline, which may point to a read error. The CDR3 extends 3 residues past the end of the read, so its final part is completed from the germline J gene. The V gene is TRBV19, the J gene TRBJ1-5, with 8 bases that match TRBD1. This CDR3 spans 15 amino acids. Germline V gene data show CDR1 as LNHDA and CDR2 as SQIVND (reference sequence). CDR3 bases read: TGTGCGAGTATGAGGACAGGGTATAGCAATCAGCCC. Encoded protein: CASMRTGYSNQP. The CDR3 as a whole reads CASMRTGYSNQPQHF. Based on the CDR3 plus reference TRBV19 and TRBJ1-5, the full variable domain is DGGITQSPKYLFRKEGQNVTLSCEQNLNHDAMYWYRQDPGQGLRLIYYSQIVNDFQKGDIAEGYSVSREKKESFPLTVTSAQKNPTAFYLCASMRTGYSNQPQHFGDGTRLSIL.

This clone was observed at least ten times. Coverage ceases 3 residues before the CDR3 finishes, and the germline J gene fills in the end. The chain employs TRBV7-2 and TRBJ1-5; 9 bases map to TRBD1. The length of the CDR3 is 14 residues. CDR1 SGHTA and CDR2 FQGNSA come from the germline V gene. The J segment lost 7 bases and the V segment lost 4 bases, leaving 5 bases of the junction unmatched. CDR3 DNA, as far as it was read: TGTGCCAGCAGCTCTAGGACAGGGGAGCAGCCC. This gives the protein CASSSRTGEQP. The entire CDR3 sequence reads CASSSRTGEQPQHF.

CDR3: CASNLQGTDTQYF. The CDR3 DNA, read in part, is TGTGCCAGTAATCTACAGGGAACAGATACG. The rearrangement joins TRBV19 to TRBJ2-3; tentatively, D is TRBD1 (6 bases). The CDR3 end falls 3 residues outside the read, so it is completed with the germline J gene. Germline V gene lookup returns CDR1 LNHDA and CDR2 SQIVND (reference sequence). V lost 7 bases and J lost 3, with 11 bases in between. CDR3 length: 13 amino acids.

This clone was seen a few times. Read data end 3 residues before the CDR3 end; the end is taken from the germline J gene. The gene calls are TRBV7-9 and TRBJ2-1, with D possibly matching TRBD2 (5 bases). V was shortened by 4 bases and J by 6 bases, with 16 bases between the two germline ends. The CDR3 consists of 15 residues. Germline-derived CDR1 and CDR2 are SEHNR and FQNEAQ (reference sequence). CDR3 amino acids: CASSSGLDTGNEQFF. The CDR3 bases that were read are TGTGCCAGCAGCTCTGGACTGGATACGGGCAATGAG.

In its sample, this clone was seen many times. Read sequence stops 3 residues before the CDR3 end, and the germline J gene provides the missing end. The rearrangement joins TRBV7-2 to TRBJ2-5; perhaps TRBD2 as D (6 bases). The germline V and J ends were trimmed by 3 bases and 4 bases, with 12 bases remaining between them. Looked up from germline, CDR1 is SGHTA and CDR2 is FQGNSA. CDR3 length equals 14 residues. Here the CDR3 reads CASSFGTPGETQYF. CDR3 DNA (partial): TGTGCCAGCAGCTTCGGGACTCCCGGAGAGACC.

At least ten counts were recorded for this clone. The read terminates 3 residues ahead of where the CDR3 ends, so the germline J gene completes it. V usage is TRBV7-9 and J usage is TRBJ2-3, with D perhaps matching TRBD1 (5 bases). The CDR3 totals 14 residues. The V and J ends lost 1 base and 6 bases respectively, with 11 bases between them. Germline-derived CDR1 and CDR2 are SEHNR and FQNEAQ (reference sequence). CDR3 bases read: TGTGCCAGCAGCTTAGGGTGGGGCCAGGATACG. Amino acid sequence: CASSLGWGQDT. The whole CDR3 region reads CASSLGWGQDTQYF.

Partial CDR3 DNA: TGTGCCAGCTCACCGATTGCCGGGACAGGGGGCTACGAG. It specifies CASSPIAGTGGYE. The whole CDR3 sequence reads CASSPIAGTGGYEQYF. V usage is TRBV18 and J usage is TRBJ2-7; 11 nucleotides agree with TRBD1. Sequencing ends 3 residues short of the CDR3 end; the germline J gene provides the rest. The CDR3 has 16 residues. In germline, CDR1 is KGHSH, CDR2 LQKENI. The V gene end was trimmed by 3 bases and the J gene end by 3 bases; junction bases not matched to a gene: 7.

This clone was seen at least ten times. The read is 3 residues too short to cover the CDR3 end, so that end is filled in from the germline J gene. This chain joins TRBV11-1 and TRBJ2-7; 7 bases fit TRBD1. Per the germline V gene, CDR1 is SGHAT and CDR2 is FQDESV (reference sequence). The junction had 9 bases not matched to a gene; V was cut back by 1 base and J by 6 bases. The CDR3 runs to 15 residues. The covered CDR3 bases are TGTGCCAGCAGCTTAGTTGGCGGCCCAGGGGGCGAG. This sequence encodes CASSLVGGPGGE. The CDR3 in its entirety is CASSLVGGPGGEQYF.

Only a few counts were recorded for this clone. The read ends 3 residues shy of where the CDR3 ends; the end is completed using the germline J gene. The V call is TRBV7-2, the J call TRBJ2-3, with 7 nucleotides matching TRBD1. The CDR3 is 15 residues long. The V gene's germline CDR1 is SGHTA and CDR2 FQGNSA. J lost 4 bases, V lost 1 base, and 5 bases had no gene match. The part of the CDR3 DNA that was read is TGTGCCAGCAGCTTAGTTCAGGGGGTGGCAGATACG. The encoded protein is CASSLVQGVADT. The whole CDR3 sequence reads CASSLVQGVADTQYF. The whole variable domain, filled in from reference TRBV7-2 and TRBJ2-3, reads GAGVSQSPSNKVTEKGKDVELRCDPISGHTALYWYRQSLGQGLEFLIYFQGNSAPDKSGLPSDRFSAERTGGSVSTLTIQRTQQEDSAVYLCASSLVQGVADTQYFGPGTRLTVL.

This clone occurred a few times. The observed sequence ends 3 residues before the CDR3 terminus, with the missing tail filled in from the germline J gene. This chain joins TRBV19 and TRBJ2-2, with a tentative D call TRBD2 (7 bases). The V end was cut by 7 bases, the J end by 3 bases, with 12 bases between. There are 14 residues in the CDR3. Germline loops: CDR1 LNHDA, CDR2 SQIVND (reference sequence). The CDR3 DNA, read in part, is TGTGCCAGTACTATGGGGGGGCACACCGGGGAG. Translated: CASTMGGHTGE. The CDR3, in full, reads CASTMGGHTGELFF.

This clone has a count of ten or more. The observed sequence ends 3 residues before the CDR3 terminus, with the missing tail filled in from the germline J gene. The chain is built from TRBV10-3 and TRBJ2-7; 9 bases are shared with TRBD1. CDR3 length: 14 amino acids. CDR1 and CDR2 (germline): ENHRY, SYGVKD. The trim removed 5 bases at V and 6 bases at J, leaving 8 bases unmatched. Here the CDR3 reads CAISPGQGRFEQYF. CDR3 bases read: TGTGCCATCAGTCCGGGACAGGGCCGCTTCGAG.

This clone occurred a few times. Sequencing ends 3 residues short of the CDR3 end; the germline J gene provides the rest. V usage is TRBV6-2 or TRBV6-3 and J usage is TRBJ1-5; D perhaps matches TRBD1 (6 bases). The CDR3 sequence is 13 residues long. Trimming removed 8 bases from V and 4 bases from J, with 12 bases in between. Germline V CDR1 and CDR2: MNHEY, SVGEGT. CDR3 DNA (partial): TGTGCCAGCGCTACACAGGGAAATCAGCCC. Protein sequence: CASATQGNQP. The whole CDR3 region reads CASATQGNQPQHF.

On this clone: Read coverage stops 3 residues before the CDR3 terminus; the germline J gene supplies the remainder. The chain uses TRBV30 and TRBJ1-2, with 7 bases aligning to TRBD1. The germline CDR1 and CDR2 sequences are GTSNPN and SVGIG (reference sequence). After removal of 0 bases from V and 4 bases from J, the junction contained 2 bases not matched to a gene. The CDR3 contains 13 residues. The covered CDR3 bases are TGTGCCTGGAGTGTGAGGGGGCCCTATGGC. This codes for CAWSVRGPYG. The entire CDR3 protein reads CAWSVRGPYGYTF.

A word on this clone: The sequenced fragment ends 3 residues before the CDR3 boundary, so the rest is inferred from the germline J gene. The chain joins TRBV30 to TRBJ1-5, with unresolved D. CDR1 and CDR2 (germline): GTSNPN, SVGIG (reference sequence). The CDR3 consists of 13 residues. V lost 2 bases and J lost 4, with 9 bases in between. Partial CDR3 DNA: TGTGCCTGGAGTAAGGCCGGGAATCAGCCC. Translating it yields CAWSKAGNQP. In full, the CDR3 is CAWSKAGNQPQHF.

This clone was seen more than once but under ten times. Here the CDR3 reads CASSPGLAKTSTDTQYF. The part of the CDR3 DNA that was read is TGCGCCAGCAGCCCGGGACTAGCAAAGACTAGCACAGATACG. The chain uses TRBV5-1 and TRBJ2-3, with 9 bases matching TRBD2. The read ends 3 residues before the CDR3 terminus; that terminus is restored from the germline J gene. CDR1 is SGHRS, CDR2 YFSETQ, per germline. The CDR3 is made up of 17 amino acids. The ends lost 4 bases at V and 0 bases at J; junction bases unmatched: 9.

Only a few counts were recorded for this clone. The read gets to within 3 residues of the CDR3 end, and the germline J gene fills in the rest. V gene TRBV5-1 combines with J gene TRBJ1-2; D might be TRBD1 (5 bases). The CDR3 is made up of 14 amino acids. The V gene's germline CDR1 is SGHRS and CDR2 YFSETQ. V shed 2 bases and J shed 1 base, with 9 bases lying between them. CDR3 bases read: TGCGCCAGCAGCTTACAGGTGAATAACTATGGC. Protein sequence: CASSLQVNNYG. The entire CDR3 sequence reads CASSLQVNNYGYTF. The whole variable domain, filled in from reference TRBV5-1 and TRBJ1-2, reads KAGVTQTPRYLIKTRGQQVTLSCSPISGHRSVSWYQQTPGQGLQFLFEYFSETQRNKGNFPGRFSGRQFSNSRSEMNVSTLELGDSALYLCASSLQVNNYGYTFGSGTRLTVV.